The clone carrying this T cell receptor (beta chain) came up a few times. The antigen is not known. These data belong to a study of T cell responses to AZD1222 COVID-19 vaccine. Overall study findings and caveats: Close to half of spike-specific TCRs reportedly recognize unmutated variant regions. Most donors were white British and more were female, and clonal diversity was possibly underestimated. The study sampled repertoires only after the peak T cell response.

The CDR3 covers 14 residues. Trimming took 5 bases from V and 1 from J, leaving 12 bases between them. The germline V gene has CDR1 SNHLY and CDR2 FYNNEI. Clones were sequenced by immunoSEQ multiplex PCR, and TCRdb holds only the in-frame ones, with some missing. The table has approximately 190,000 clones, approximately 92% seen once. The sequenced sample was peripheral blood, obtained on day 0 of AZD1222 vaccination. The rearrangement uses TRBV2 and TRBJ2-7; no firm D call. The sequence came from an adult in good health. The CDR3 nucleotides are TGTGCCAGCAGTTGGAAAGGACGATCCTACGAGCAGTACTTC. Translating it yields CASSWKGRSYEQYF. Supplemented by reference TRBV2 and TRBJ2-7, the full variable domain reads EPEVTQTPSHQVTQMGQEVILRCVPISNHLYFYWYRQILGQKVEFLVSFYNNEISEKSEIFDDQFSVERPDGSNFTLKIRSTKLEDSAMYFCASSWKGRSYEQYFGPGTRLTVT.